Shown below are 12 T cell receptor beta chains from a single sample sequenced in a study of control samples from healthy donors and cancer patients. Profiled with immunoSEQ multiplex PCR; TCRdb holds only in-frame clones, not every one. The sample carries tens of thousands of clones, 95% recorded once. Material: blood. The receptors here all came from a young man in good health.

The chain carries TRBV4-2 and TRBJ2-5, with TRBD2 identical over 7 bases. The J segment lost 4 bases and the V segment lost 2 bases, leaving 10 bases of the junction unmatched. Germline V gene lookup returns CDR1 LGHNA and CDR2 YNFKEQ. CDR3 length: 16 residues. DNA for the CDR3: TGTGCCAGCAGCCAACTAGGGCGGCCGGGGGGAGAGACCCAGTACTTC. Translating gives CASSQLGRPGGETQYF.

This chain connects TRBV21-1 to TRBJ1-2. TRBV21-1 is a recognized pseudogene. This CDR3 is built from 15 residues. CDR3 amino acids: CASSKEGTINYGYTF. CDR3 in DNA: TGTGCCAGCAGCAAAGAAGGAACTATTAACTATGGCTACACCTTC.

The genes are TRBV5-1 and TRBJ2-5; D may be TRBD1 (5 bases). V was clipped by 6 bases and J by 5 bases, with 14 bases between them. This CDR3 is built from 13 residues. CDR1 and CDR2 (germline): SGHRS, YFSETQ. In nucleotides, the CDR3 is TGCGCCAGCACCATGGTGGGGCTGGAGACCCAGTACTTC. This gives the protein CASTMVGLETQYF. The variable domain in full, completed from reference TRBV5-1 and TRBJ2-5, reads KAGVTQTPRYLIKTRGQQVTLSCSPISGHRSVSWYQQTPGQGLQFLFEYFSETQRNKGNFPGRFSGRQFSNSRSEMNVSTLELGDSALYLCASTMVGLETQYFGPGTRLLVL.

This chain links TRBV28 with TRBJ1-4, with TRBD1 as a possible D gene (6 bases). V was trimmed by 4 bases and J by 2 bases, leaving 14 bases between them. CDR1 and CDR2 (germline): MDHEN, SYDVKM. This CDR3 is built from 16 residues. The CDR3 region is CASSSHRRGTNEKLFF. The DNA of the CDR3 is TGTGCCAGCAGTTCTCACCGTAGGGGGACTAATGAAAAACTGTTTTTT.

The genes are TRBV21-1 and TRBJ2-4; TRBD1 was called by the table and not checked on the DNA. TRBV21-1 is termed a pseudogene. The CDR3 length is 16 residues. CDR3 sequence (DNA): TGTGCCAGCAGCAACTTACAGGGGGAGGCCAAAAACATTCAGTACTTC. This translates into CASSNLQGEAKNIQYF.

This clone has only one observation. The chain uses TRBV18 and TRBJ2-7; TRBD2 matches at 14 bases. The CDR3 spans 18 residues. The V segment lost 3 bases and the J segment 3 bases; nucleotides outside the gene matches: 10. From germline, CDR1 is KGHSH and CDR2 LQKENI. CDR3 DNA sequence: TGTGCCAGCTCACCGGGGACGGGACTAGCGGGAGCCCTCTACGAGCAGTACTTC. Its translation: CASSPGTGLAGALYEQYF.

The chain uses TRBV14 and TRBJ2-7, with 8 bases fitting TRBD2. The CDR3 is 15 amino acids. The germline V gene has CDR1 SGHDN and CDR2 FVKESK. The trim removed 0 bases at V and 0 bases at J, leaving 1 base unmatched. The CDR3 DNA follows: TGTGCCAGCAGCCAAGAGGGGACTAGCTCCTACGAGCAGTACTTC. Translated, it gives CASSQEGTSSYEQYF.

This clone was detected once. The chain joins TRBV27 to TRBJ1-1; no definite D call. The CDR3 length is 13 residues. The V and J ends lost 1 base and 0 bases respectively, with 3 bases between them. In germline, CDR1 is MNHEY, CDR2 SMNVEV (reference sequence). The CDR3 DNA reads as TGTGCCAGCAGTTTATGGCTGAACACTGAAGCTTTCTTT. It yields the protein CASSLWLNTEAFF.

This rearrangement joins TRBV19 to TRBJ1-4, with D perhaps matching TRBD1 (6 bases). There are 14 residues in the CDR3. V lost 10 bases and J lost 10, with 22 bases in between. Germline assignment: CDR1 LNHDA and CDR2 SQIVND (reference sequence). The CDR3 is CATTPNRDLGKLFF. CDR3 nucleotides: TGTGCCACAACCCCCAACAGGGATCTCGGAAAACTGTTTTTT.

The chain is built from TRBV15 and TRBJ1-5; no definite D call. The germline V gene has CDR1 LNHNV and CDR2 YYDKDF (reference sequence). V lost 0 bases to trimming and J lost 4 bases, with 10 bases between them. The CDR3 is 15 residues long. The CDR3 DNA is TGTGCCACCAGCAGAGATCTCGGCAAGAATCAGCCCCAGCATTTT. Protein product: CATSRDLGKNQPQHF.

With respect to this clone: In the same sample, other DNA sequences code for this CDR3. This chain joins TRBV6-4 and TRBJ2-3; D is uncertain. Germline V gene data show CDR1 as MRHNA and CDR2 as SNTAGT. V gave up 3 bases and J gave up 1 base, with 5 bases separating them. This CDR3 is built from 13 residues. Here the CDR3 reads CASSDRGTDTQYF. DNA for the CDR3: TGTGCCAGCAGTGATCGGGGCACAGATACGCAGTATTTT.

The chain combines TRBV28 with TRBJ1-2; D may be TRBD1 (6 bases). The CDR3 runs 15 residues. V shed 2 bases and J shed 4 bases, with 14 bases lying between them. The germline gives CDR1 MDHEN, CDR2 SYDVKM. The CDR3 sequence: CASSLRSGAVYGYTF. In DNA, the CDR3 is TGTGCCAGCAGTTTAAGATCAGGGGCGGTCTATGGCTACACCTTC.